The 8 T cell receptor beta chains reported below all come from one sample, sequenced in a study of molecular identifiers for immune sequencing clone quantification. One entry per CDR3 protein results from TCRdb running MiXCR on the PCR reads. The sample lists 550,000 to 750,000 distinct CDR3 sequences, about 20% occurring once. Sequencing input: naive CD8+ T cells from blood, with Jurkat cell RNA spiked in. The subset: FACS-sorted CD8+CD4-CCR7+CD45RA+ naive T cells. The source is a human donor in good health. Some libraries in this study had Jurkat cell RNA spiked in.

As regards this clonotype: A much larger clone lies a single base off, so this may be a read error. V usage is TRBV30 and J usage is TRBJ2-7; D possibly matches TRBD1 or TRBD2 (5 bases each). The V gene's germline CDR1 is GTSNPN and CDR2 SVGIG (reference sequence). This CDR3 region has 15 residues. The CDR3 protein is CARSVRGSFSYEQYF. In DNA form, the CDR3 reads TGTGCCCGGAGTGTACGGGGCTCGTTCTCCTACGAGCAGTACTTC.

This clonotype was seen at least ten times. The CDR3 nucleotides read TGTGCCAGCAGTTTTCGCAGGAGCACTGAAGCTTTCTTT. Encoded protein: CASSFRRSTEAFF. This chain joins TRBV28 and TRBJ1-1; the D is unclear. Germline-derived CDR1 and CDR2 are MDHEN and SYDVKM. The V gene lost 3 bases and the J gene lost 4 bases, with 9 bases spanning the gap. The CDR3 is made up of 13 amino acids.

In this sample, this clonotype turned up a few times. The chain employs TRBV9 and TRBJ1-1; no definite D call. Germline values: CDR1 SGDLS, CDR2 YYNGEE. Trimming left V 0 bases short and J 4 bases short, with 10 bases between. CDR3 size: 14 residues. The CDR3 loop is CASSVGPLPTEAFF. For the CDR3, the DNA is TGTGCCAGCAGCGTAGGTCCCCTACCCACTGAAGCTTTCTTT. Combining the CDR3 with reference TRBV9 and TRBJ1-1 gives the whole variable domain DSGVTQTPKHLITATGQRVTLRCSPRSGDLSVYWYQQSLDQGLQFLIQYYNGEERAKGNILERFSAQQFPDLHSELNLSSLELGDSALYFCASSVGPLPTEAFFGQGTRLTVV.

This clonotype was recorded at least ten times. The genes are TRBV20-1 and TRBJ2-7, with 8 bases lining up with TRBD2. The germline V gene encodes CDR1 DFQATT and CDR2 SNEGSKA (reference sequence). CDR3 length: 15 amino acids. V lost 2 bases and J lost 2; bases outside the gene matches: 8. As DNA, the CDR3 is TGCAGTGCTAGATCCCCCCAGCGGGGGCCCTACGAGCAGTACTTC. This sequence encodes CSARSPQRGPYEQYF.

In the case of this clonotype: A single base separates this from a much larger clone, so it may be a read error. The V call is TRBV12-3 or TRBV12-4, the J call TRBJ1-1; no clear D. CDR3 length: 14 amino acids. V lost 8 bases and J lost 4, with 17 bases in between. CDR3: CASRARARSTEAFF. The CDR3 DNA reads as TGTGCCAGCCGTGCAAGGGCCCGTAGCACTGAAGCTTTCTTT.

The sample holds many counts of this clonotype. V usage is TRBV12-3 or TRBV12-4 and J usage is TRBJ2-5, with a tentative D call TRBD2 (5 bases). The CDR3 spans 13 residues. Trimming took off 3 bases at V and 10 bases at J, with 15 bases between the two ends. The CDR3 spells CASSFSRPGNQYF. The CDR3 region has the DNA TGTGCCAGCAGTTTTTCTCGCCCGGGGAACCAGTACTTC.

This clonotype was counted ten times or more. V is TRBV5-1 and J is TRBJ2-7, with TRBD1 as a possible D gene (6 bases). The CDR3 contains 14 residues. Germline CDR1 SGHRS, CDR2 YFSETQ. Trimming took off 0 bases at V and 4 bases at J, with 11 bases between the two ends. The CDR3 here is CASSLEQGIYEQYF. CDR3 DNA sequence: TGCGCCAGCAGCTTGGAGCAGGGGATATACGAGCAGTACTTC.

In this sample, this clonotype turned up many times. This sequence joins TRBV29-1 and TRBJ2-6; D not certain. The V gene's germline CDR1 is SQVTM and CDR2 ANQGSEA. Trimming left V 7 bases short and J 0 bases short, with 22 bases between. The CDR3 has 18 residues. CDR3 protein: CSAVPSGSRSSGANVLTF. The CDR3 DNA reads as TGCAGCGCCGTTCCCTCGGGCAGCCGATCCTCTGGGGCCAACGTCCTGACTTTC.